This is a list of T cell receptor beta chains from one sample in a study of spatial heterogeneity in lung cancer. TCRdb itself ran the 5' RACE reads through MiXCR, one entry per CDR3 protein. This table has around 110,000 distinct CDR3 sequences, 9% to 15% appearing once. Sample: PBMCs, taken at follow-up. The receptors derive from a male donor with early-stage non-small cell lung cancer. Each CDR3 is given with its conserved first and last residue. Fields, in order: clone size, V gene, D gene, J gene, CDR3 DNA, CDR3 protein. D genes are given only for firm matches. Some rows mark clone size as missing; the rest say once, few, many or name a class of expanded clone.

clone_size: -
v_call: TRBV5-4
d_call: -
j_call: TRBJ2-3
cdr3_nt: TGTGCCAGCAGCTTACAGGGTTCGGCGGATACGCAGTATTTT
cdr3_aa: CASSLQGSADTQYF

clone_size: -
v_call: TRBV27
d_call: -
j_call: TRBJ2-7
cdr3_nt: TGTGCCAGCAGCCTCGTTGGGGGGAGATTCTCCTACGAGCAGTACTTC
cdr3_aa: CASSLVGGRFSYEQYF

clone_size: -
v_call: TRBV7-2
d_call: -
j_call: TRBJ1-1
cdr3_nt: TGTGCCAGCAGCTTTCCCGGGACGGTGAACACTGAAGCTTTCTTT
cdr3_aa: CASSFPGTVNTEAFF

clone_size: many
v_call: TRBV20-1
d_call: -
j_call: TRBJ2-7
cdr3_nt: TGCAGTGCCATTCCCGGCAGCACCTACGAGCAGTACTTC
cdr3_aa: CSAIPGSTYEQYF

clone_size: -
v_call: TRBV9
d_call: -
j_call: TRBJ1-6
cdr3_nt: TGTGCCAGCAGCGTACTCGACAAGGGTAATTCACCCCTCCACTTT
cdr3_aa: CASSVLDKGNSPLHF

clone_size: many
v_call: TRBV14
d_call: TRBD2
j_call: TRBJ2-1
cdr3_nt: TGTGCCAGCAGCCAATTTATACTAGCGGGGGGGAGCTCCTACAATGAGCAGTTCTTC
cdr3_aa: CASSQFILAGGSSYNEQFF

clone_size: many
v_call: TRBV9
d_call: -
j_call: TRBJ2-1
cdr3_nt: TGTGCCAGCAGCGTAGGACTAAATGAGCAGTTCTTC
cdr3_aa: CASSVGLNEQFF

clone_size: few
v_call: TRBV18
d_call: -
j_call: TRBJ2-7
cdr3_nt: TGTGCCAGCTCACCATTAGGTCAGGGAGGTAATAGCTCCTACGAGCAGTACTTC
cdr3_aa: CASSPLGQGGNSSYEQYF

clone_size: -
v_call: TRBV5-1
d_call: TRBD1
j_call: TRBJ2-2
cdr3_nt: TGCGCCAGCAGCTCGGGACAGGCCACCGGGGAGCTGTTTTTT
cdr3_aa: CASSSGQATGELFF

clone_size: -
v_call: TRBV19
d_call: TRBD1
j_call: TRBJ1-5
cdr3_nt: TGTGCCAGTCAGAGGGGGCTTTTGCCCTATAGCAATCAGCCCCAGCATTTT
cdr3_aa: CASQRGLLPYSNQPQHF

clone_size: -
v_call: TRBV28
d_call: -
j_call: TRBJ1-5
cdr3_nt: TGTGCCAGCAGTTTACTGGGGGGGCAGCCCCAGCATTTT
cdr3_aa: CASSLLGGQPQHF

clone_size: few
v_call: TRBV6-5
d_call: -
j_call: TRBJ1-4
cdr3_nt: TGTGCCAGCAGTCACAAAGCCGGGCCAGGAGCTGAAAAACTGTTTTTT
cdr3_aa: CASSHKAGPGAEKLFF

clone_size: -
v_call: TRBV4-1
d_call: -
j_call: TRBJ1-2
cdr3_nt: TGCGCCAGCAGCCAGGCGACAGCTTACTATGGCTACACCTTC
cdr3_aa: CASSQATAYYGYTF

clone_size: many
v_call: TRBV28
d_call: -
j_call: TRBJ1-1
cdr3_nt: TGTGCCAGCAGTTTGAGGAACACTGAAGCTTTCTTT
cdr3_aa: CASSLRNTEAFF

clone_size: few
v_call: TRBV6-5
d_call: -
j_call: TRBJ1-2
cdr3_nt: TGTGCCAGCAGTACCCATTTAGGATCTGACTACACCTTC
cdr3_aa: CASSTHLGSDYTF

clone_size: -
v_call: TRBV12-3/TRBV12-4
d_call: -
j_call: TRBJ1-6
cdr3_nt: TGTGCCAGCAGTCTCCAGCCGGGAGGATCACCCCTCCACTTT
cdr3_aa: CASSLQPGGSPLHF

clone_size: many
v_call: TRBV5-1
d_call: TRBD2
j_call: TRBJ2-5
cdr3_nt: TGCGCCAGCAGCTTGGTAGCGGGGGGACCCCAAGAGACCCAGTACTTC
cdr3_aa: CASSLVAGGPQETQYF

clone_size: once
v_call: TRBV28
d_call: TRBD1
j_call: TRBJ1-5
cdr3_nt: TGTGCCAGCAGCTGGACAGGGATTAATCAGCCCCAGCATTTT
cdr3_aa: CASSWTGINQPQHF

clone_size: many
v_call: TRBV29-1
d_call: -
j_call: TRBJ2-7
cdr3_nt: TGCAGCGCCGCGACGGCGGCGTCAGTGCAGTACTTC
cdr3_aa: CSAATAASVQYF

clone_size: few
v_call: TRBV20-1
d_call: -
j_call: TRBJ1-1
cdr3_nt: TGCAGTGCTAGAGTTCCCCTTTGGACTGAAGCTTTCTTT
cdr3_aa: CSARVPLWTEAFF

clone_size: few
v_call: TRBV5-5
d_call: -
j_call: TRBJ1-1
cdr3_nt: TGTGCCAGCAGCTTGGCCGTAGGGGGCACTGAAGCTTTCTTT
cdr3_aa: CASSLAVGGTEAFF

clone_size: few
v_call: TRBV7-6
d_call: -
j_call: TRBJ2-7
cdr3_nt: TGTGCCAGCAGCTTAGCGTCAGGGGGAGGCAACGAGCAGTACTTC
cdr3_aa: CASSLASGGGNEQYF

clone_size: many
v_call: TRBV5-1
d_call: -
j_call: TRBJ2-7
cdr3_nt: TGCGCCAGCAGGGAGTCCCCGGACCTCTACGAGCAGTACTTC
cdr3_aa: CASRESPDLYEQYF

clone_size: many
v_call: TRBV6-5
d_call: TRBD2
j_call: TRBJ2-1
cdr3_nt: TGTGCCAGCAGTAGGACCCTGACTAGCGGGGAGCAGTTCTTC
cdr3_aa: CASSRTLTSGEQFF

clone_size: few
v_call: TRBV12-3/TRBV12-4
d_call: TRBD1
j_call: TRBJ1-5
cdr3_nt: TGTGCCAGCAGTTCGACAGGGGGCAAACAGCCCCAGCATTTT
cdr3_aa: CASSSTGGKQPQHF

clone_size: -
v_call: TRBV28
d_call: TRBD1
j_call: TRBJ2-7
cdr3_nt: TGTGCCAGCAGTTTTTCGGGGACAGCTTCCTACGAGCAGTACTTC
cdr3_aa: CASSFSGTASYEQYF

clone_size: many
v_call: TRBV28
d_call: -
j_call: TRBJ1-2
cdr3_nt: TGTGCCAGCAGTTTATTAGGCGGGAATGGCTACACCTTC
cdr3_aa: CASSLLGGNGYTF

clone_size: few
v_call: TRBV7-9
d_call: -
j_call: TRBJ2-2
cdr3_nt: TGTGCCAGCAGCTTAAGCAGACCTACCGGGGAGCTGTTTTTT
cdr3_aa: CASSLSRPTGELFF

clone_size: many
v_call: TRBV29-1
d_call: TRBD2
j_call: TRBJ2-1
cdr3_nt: TGCAGCGTTGCTAGCGGGGGGGCCAATGAGCAGTTCTTC
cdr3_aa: CSVASGGANEQFF

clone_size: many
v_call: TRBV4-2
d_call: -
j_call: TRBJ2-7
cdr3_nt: TGTGCCAGCAGCCAAGAGCATCTAGCTGGCGAGCAGTACTTC
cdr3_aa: CASSQEHLAGEQYF

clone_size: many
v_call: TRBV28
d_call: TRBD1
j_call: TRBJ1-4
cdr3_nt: TGTGCCACCCTGTTCGGACAGGCTAATGAAAAACTGTTTTTT
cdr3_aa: CATLFGQANEKLFF

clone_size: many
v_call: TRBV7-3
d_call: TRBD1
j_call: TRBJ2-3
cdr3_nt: TGTGCCAGCAGCCCCGGGACAGGAAGAGGAGATACGCAGTATTTT
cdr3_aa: CASSPGTGRGDTQYF

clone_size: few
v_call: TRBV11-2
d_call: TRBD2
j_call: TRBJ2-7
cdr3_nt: TGTGCCAGCAGCTTTTCACTAGCGGTTAACGAGCAGTACTTC
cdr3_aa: CASSFSLAVNEQYF

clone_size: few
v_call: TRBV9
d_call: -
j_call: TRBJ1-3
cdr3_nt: TGTGCCAGCAGCGTAGTGGCAGGAAACTCTGGAAACACCATATATTTT
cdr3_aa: CASSVVAGNSGNTIYF

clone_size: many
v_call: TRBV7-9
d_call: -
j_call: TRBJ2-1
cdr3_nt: TGTGCCAGCAGCATCTCCACAGGGCACAATGAGCAGTTCTTC
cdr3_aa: CASSISTGHNEQFF